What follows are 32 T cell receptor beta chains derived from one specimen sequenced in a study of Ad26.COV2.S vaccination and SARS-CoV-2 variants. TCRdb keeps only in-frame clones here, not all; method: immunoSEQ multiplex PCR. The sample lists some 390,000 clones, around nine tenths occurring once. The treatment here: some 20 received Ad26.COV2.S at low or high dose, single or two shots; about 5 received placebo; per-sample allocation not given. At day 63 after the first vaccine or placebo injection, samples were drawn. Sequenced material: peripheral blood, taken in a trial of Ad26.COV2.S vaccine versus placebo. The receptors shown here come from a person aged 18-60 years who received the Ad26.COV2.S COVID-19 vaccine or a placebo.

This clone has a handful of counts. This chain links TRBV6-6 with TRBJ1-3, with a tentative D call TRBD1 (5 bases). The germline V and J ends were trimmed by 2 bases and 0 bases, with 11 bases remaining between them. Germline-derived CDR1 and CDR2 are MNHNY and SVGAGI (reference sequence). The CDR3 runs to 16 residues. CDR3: CASSYGTLNSGNTIYF. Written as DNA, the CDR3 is TGTGCCAGCAGTTACGGGACTCTCAACTCTGGAAACACCATATATTTT.

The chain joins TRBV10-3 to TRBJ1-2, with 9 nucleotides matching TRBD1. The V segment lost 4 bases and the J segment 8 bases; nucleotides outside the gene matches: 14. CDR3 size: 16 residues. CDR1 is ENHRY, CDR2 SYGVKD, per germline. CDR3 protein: CAISVGTGNSMSGYTF. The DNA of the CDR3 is TGTGCCATCAGTGTCGGGACAGGGAACTCTATGTCGGGCTACACCTTC.

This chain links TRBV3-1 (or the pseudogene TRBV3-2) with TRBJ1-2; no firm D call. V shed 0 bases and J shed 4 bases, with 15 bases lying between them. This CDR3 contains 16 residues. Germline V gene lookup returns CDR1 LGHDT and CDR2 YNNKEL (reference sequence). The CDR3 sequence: CASSQDHTVPSYGYTF. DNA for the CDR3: TGTGCCAGCAGCCAAGACCACACCGTCCCTAGCTATGGCTACACCTTC.

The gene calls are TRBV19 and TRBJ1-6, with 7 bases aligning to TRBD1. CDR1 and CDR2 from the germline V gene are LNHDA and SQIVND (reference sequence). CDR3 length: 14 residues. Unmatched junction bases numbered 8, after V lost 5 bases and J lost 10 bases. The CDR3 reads CASSVTGTGSPLHF. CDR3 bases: TGTGCCAGTAGTGTGACAGGGACGGGGTCACCCCTCCACTTT.

CDR3 region: CAIGREQLYGYTF. DNA of the CDR3: TGTGCCATCGGGCGGGAACAGCTTTATGGCTACACCTTC. The J gene is TRBJ1-2, the V gene TRBV10-3; D ambiguous. This CDR3 has 13 amino acids. V was cut by 8 bases and J by 5 bases, with 15 bases left in between. The germline gives CDR1 ENHRY, CDR2 SYGVKD.

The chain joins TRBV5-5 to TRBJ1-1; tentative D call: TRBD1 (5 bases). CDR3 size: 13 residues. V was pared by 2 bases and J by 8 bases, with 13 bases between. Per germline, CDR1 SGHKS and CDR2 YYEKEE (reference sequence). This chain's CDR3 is CASSFAHGGEAFF. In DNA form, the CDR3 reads TGTGCCAGCAGCTTCGCCCACGGGGGGGAAGCTTTCTTT.

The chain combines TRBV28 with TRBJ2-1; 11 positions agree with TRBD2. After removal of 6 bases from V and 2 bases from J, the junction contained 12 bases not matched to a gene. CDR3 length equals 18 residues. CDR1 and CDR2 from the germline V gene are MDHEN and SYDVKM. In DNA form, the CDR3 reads TGTGCCAGCAGGGGGGGAATCATAGCGGGAGGGCCCTACAATGAGCAGTTCTTC. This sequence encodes CASRGGIIAGGPYNEQFF.

CDR3 in amino acids: CASSDRAPAITDTQYF. CDR3 DNA: TGTGCCAGCAGCGACAGGGCTCCGGCTATAACAGATACGCAGTATTTT. The chain recombines TRBV2 with TRBJ2-3; TRBD1 matches 7 bases. There are 16 residues in the CDR3. Germline CDR1 and CDR2: SNHLY and FYNNEI. Losses at the gene ends were 6 bases for V and 3 bases for J; bases not matched to a gene: 12.

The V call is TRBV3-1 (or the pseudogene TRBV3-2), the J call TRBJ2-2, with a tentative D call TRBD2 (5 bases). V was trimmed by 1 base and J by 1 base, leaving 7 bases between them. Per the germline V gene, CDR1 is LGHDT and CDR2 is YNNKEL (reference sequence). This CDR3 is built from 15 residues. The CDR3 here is CASSQGTVNTGELFF. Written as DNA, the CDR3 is TGTGCCAGCAGCCAAGGGACTGTGAACACCGGGGAGCTGTTTTTT.

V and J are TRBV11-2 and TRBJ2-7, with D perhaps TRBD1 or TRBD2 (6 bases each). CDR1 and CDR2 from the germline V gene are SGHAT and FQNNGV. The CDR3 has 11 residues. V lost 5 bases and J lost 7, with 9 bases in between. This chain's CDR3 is CASSRGREQYF. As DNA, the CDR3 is TGTGCCAGCAGCCGGGGGCGGGAGCAGTACTTC.

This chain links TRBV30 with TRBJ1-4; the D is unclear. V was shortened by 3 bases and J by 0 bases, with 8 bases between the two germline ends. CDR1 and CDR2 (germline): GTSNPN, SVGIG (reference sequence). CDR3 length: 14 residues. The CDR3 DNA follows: TGTGCCTGGAGCCCTACAGCAACTAATGAAAAACTGTTTTTT. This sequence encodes CAWSPTATNEKLFF.

This CDR3 is CASSSRFFRDSLYNEQFF. The CDR3 DNA follows: TGCGCCAGCAGCTCCCGTTTCTTTCGCGACTCTCTCTACAATGAGCAGTTCTTC. The rearrangement uses TRBV4-1 and TRBJ2-1; D is uncertain. The V gene's germline CDR1 is MGHRA and CDR2 YSYEKL. The V end was cut by 5 bases, the J end by 3 bases, with 23 bases between. The CDR3 spans 18 residues.

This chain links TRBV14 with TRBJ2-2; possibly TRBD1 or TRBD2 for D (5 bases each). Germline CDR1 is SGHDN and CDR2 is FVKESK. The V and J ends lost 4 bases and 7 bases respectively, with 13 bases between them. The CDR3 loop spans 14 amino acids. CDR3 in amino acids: CASSPEGRLGELFF. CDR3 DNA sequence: TGTGCCAGCAGCCCAGAGGGACGGCTCGGGGAGCTGTTTTTT.

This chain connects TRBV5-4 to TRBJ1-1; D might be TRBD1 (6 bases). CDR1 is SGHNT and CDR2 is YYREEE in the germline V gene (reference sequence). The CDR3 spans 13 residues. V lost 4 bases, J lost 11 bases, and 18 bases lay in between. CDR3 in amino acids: CASSTEDSLGAFF. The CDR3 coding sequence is TGTGCCAGCAGCACAGAGGACAGCCTTGGGGCTTTCTTT.

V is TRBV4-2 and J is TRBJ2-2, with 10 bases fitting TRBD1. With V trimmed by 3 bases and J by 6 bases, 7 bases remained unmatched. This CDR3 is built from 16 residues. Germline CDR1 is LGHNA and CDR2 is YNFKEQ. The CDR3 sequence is CASSQGQGSFPGELFF. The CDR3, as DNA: TGTGCCAGCAGCCAGGGACAGGGGAGTTTCCCCGGGGAGCTGTTTTTT.

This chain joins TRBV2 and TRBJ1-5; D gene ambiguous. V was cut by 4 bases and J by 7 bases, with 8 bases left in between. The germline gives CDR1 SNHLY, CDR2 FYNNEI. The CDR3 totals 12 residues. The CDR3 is CASSAARQPQHF. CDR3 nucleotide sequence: TGTGCCAGCAGTGCCGCGAGGCAGCCCCAGCATTTT.

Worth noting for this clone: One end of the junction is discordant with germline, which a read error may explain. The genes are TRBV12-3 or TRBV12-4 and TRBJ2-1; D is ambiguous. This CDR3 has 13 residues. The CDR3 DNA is TGTGCCAGTAGTTTACGGGTATACAATGAGCAGTTCTTC. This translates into CASSLRVYNEQFF.

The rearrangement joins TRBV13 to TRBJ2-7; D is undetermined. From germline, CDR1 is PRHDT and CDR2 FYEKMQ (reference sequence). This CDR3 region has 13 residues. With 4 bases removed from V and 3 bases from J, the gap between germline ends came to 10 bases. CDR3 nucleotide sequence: TGTGCCAGCAGCTCCTCCACCCACTACGAGCAGTACTTC. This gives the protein CASSSSTHYEQYF.

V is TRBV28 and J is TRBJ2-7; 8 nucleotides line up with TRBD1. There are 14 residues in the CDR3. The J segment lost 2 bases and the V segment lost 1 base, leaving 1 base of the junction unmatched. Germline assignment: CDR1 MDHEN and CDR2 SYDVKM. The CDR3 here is CASSLYRGAYEQYF. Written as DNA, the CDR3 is TGTGCCAGCAGTTTATACAGGGGGGCCTACGAGCAGTACTTC.

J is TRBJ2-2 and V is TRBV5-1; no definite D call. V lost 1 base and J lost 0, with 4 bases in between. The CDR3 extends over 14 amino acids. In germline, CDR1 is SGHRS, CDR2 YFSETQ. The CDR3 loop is CASSLQPNTGELFF. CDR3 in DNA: TGCGCCAGCAGCTTGCAGCCGAACACCGGGGAGCTGTTTTTT.

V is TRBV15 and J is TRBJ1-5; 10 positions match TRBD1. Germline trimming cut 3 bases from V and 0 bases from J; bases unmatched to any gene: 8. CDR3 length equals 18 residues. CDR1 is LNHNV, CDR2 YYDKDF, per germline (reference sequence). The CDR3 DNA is TGTGCCACCAGCAGGCCCTCCGGGACAGGGGATAGCAATCAGCCCCAGCATTTT. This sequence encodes CATSRPSGTGDSNQPQHF.

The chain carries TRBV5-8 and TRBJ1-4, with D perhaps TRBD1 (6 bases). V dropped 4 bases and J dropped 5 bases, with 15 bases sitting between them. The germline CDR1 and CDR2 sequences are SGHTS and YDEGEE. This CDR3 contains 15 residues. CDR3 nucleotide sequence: TGTGCCAGCAGCCTACTGACAGGAACAAATGAAAAACTGTTTTTT. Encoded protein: CASSLLTGTNEKLFF.

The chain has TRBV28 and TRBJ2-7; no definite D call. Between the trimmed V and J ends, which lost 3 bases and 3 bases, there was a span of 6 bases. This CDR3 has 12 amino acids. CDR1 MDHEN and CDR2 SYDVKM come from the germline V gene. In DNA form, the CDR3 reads TGTGCCAGCAGTTTTTACAGCTACGAGCAGTACTTC. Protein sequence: CASSFYSYEQYF.

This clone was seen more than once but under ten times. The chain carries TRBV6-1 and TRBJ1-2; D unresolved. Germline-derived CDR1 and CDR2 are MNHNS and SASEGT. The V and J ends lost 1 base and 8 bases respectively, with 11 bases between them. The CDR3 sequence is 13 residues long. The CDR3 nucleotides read TGTGCCAGCAGTGAAGGGAAAACGGGGGGCTACACCTTC. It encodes CASSEGKTGGYTF.

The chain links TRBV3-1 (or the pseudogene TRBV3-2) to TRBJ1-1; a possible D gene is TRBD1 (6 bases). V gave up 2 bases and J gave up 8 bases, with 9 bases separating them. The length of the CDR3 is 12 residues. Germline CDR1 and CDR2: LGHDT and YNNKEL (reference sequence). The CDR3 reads CASSQLTGEAFF. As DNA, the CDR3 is TGTGCCAGCAGCCAACTGACAGGAGAAGCTTTCTTT.

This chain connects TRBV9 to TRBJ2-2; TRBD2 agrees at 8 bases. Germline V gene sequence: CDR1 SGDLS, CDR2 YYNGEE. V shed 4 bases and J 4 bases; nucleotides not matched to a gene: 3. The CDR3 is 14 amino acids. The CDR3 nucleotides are TGTGCCAGCAGCTCCGCGGGGGGCACCGGGGAGCTGTTTTTT. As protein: CASSSAGGTGELFF.

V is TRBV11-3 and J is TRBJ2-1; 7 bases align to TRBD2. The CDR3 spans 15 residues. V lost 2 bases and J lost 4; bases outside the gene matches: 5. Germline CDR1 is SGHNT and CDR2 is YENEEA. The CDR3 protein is CASSLSRGLYNEQFF. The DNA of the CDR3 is TGTGCCAGCAGCTTATCCCGGGGACTATACAATGAGCAGTTCTTC.

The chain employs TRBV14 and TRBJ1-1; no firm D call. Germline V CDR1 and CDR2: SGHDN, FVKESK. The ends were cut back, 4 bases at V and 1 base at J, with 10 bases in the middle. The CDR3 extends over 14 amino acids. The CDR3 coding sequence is TGTGCCAGCAGCCTGACCCCAGGGAACACTGAAGCTTTCTTT. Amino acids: CASSLTPGNTEAFF.

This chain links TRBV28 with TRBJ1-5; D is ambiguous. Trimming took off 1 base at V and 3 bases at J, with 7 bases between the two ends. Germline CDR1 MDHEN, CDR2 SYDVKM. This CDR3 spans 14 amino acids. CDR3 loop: CASSLSGYNQPQHF. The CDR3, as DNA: TGTGCCAGCAGTTTATCGGGCTACAATCAGCCCCAGCATTTT.

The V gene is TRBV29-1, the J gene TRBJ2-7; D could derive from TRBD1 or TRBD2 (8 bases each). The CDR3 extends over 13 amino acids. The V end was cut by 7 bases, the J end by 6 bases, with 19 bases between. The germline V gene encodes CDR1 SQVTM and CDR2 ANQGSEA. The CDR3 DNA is TGCAGCGGGACAGGGCGGGGGGTGGCCGAGCAGTACTTC. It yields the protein CSGTGRGVAEQYF.

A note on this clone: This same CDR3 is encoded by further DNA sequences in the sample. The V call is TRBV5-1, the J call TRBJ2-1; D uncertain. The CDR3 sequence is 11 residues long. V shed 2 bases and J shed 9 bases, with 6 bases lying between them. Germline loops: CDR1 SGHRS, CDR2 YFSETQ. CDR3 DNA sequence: TGCGCCAGCAGCTTAGGACGTGAGCAGTTCTTC. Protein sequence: CASSLGREQFF.

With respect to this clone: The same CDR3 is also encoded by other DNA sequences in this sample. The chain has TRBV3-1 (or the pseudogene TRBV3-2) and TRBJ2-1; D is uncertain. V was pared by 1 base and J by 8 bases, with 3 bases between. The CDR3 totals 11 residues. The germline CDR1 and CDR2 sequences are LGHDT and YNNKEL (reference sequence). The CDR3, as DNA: TGTGCCAGCAGCCAAGTGCATGAGCAGTTCTTC. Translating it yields CASSQVHEQFF.